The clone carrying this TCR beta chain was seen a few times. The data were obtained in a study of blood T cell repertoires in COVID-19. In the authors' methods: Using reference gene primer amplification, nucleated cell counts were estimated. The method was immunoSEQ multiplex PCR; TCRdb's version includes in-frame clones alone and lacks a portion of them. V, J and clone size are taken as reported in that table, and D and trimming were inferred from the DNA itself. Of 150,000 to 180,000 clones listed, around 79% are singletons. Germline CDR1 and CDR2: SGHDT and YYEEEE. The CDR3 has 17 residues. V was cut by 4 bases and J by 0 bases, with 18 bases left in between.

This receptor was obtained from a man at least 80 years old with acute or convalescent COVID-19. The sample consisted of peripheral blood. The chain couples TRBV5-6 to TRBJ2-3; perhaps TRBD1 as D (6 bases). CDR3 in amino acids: CASSPGHGVGSTDTQYF. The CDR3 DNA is TGTGCCAGCAGCCCGGGACACGGGGTCGGGAGCACAGATACGCAGTATTTT.